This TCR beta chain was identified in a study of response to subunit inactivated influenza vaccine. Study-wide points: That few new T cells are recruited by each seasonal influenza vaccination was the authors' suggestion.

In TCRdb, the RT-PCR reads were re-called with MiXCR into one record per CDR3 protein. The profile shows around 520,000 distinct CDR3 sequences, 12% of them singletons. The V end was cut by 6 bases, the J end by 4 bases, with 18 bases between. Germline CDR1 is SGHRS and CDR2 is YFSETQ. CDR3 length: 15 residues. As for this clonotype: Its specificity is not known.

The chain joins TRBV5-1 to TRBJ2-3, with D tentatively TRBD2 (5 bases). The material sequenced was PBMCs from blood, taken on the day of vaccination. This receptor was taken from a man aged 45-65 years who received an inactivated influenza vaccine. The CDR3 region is CASTSGAGRPDTQYF. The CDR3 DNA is TGCGCCAGCACAAGTGGCGCGGGTCGGCCAGATACGCAGTATTTT.